This entry describes one T cell receptor beta chain. These data belong to a study of T cell responses to AZD1222 COVID-19 vaccine. Assay: immunoSEQ multiplex PCR; the TCRdb copy retains only in-frame clones and omits some. This sample has about 140,000 clones; about 90% occur once, and the top ten carry roughly 10%. The material was peripheral blood, obtained 28 days after the second AZD1222 dose. This sequence originates from an adult who received the AZD1222 COVID-19 vaccine.

CDR3 in amino acids: CASSPGTGRFYEKLFF. CDR3 sequence (DNA): TGTGCCAGCAGTCCCGGGACAGGCAGGTTTTATGAAAAACTGTTTTTT. This sequence joins TRBV27 and TRBJ1-4, with 8 bases matching TRBD1. The CDR3 covers 16 residues. The germline V gene has CDR1 MNHEY and CDR2 SMNVEV (reference sequence). The J segment lost 6 bases and the V segment lost 5 bases, leaving 11 bases of the junction unmatched.